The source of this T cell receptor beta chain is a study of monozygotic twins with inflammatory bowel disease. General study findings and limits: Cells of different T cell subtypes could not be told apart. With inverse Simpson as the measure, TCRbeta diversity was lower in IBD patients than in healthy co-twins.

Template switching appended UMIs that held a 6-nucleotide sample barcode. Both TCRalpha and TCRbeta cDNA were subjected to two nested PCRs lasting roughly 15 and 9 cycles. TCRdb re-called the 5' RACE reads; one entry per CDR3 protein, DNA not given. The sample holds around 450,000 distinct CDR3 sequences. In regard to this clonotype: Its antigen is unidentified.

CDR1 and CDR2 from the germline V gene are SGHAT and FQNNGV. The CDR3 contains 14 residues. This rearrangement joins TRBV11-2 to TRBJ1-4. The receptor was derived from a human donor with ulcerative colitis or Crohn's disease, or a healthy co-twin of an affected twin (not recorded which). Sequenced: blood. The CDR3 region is CASSLITTNEKLFF. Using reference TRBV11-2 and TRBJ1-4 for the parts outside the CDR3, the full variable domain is EAGVAQSPRYKIIEKRQSVAFWCNPISGHATLYWYQQILGQGPKLLIQFQNNGVVDDSQLPKDRFSAERLKGVDSTLKIQPAKLEDSAVYLCASSLITTNEKLFFGSGTQLSVL.